The 24 T cell receptor beta chains below come from one sample, sequenced in a study of Tregs in tolerant kidney transplant recipients. The protocol was immunoSEQ multiplex PCR, while the TCRdb copy is restricted to in-frame clones and leaves out a portion. The table lists 45,000 to 55,000 clones. The source material was CD4+ T cells from blood, sampled before the transplant. These receptors all come from a human donor who received a combined kidney and bone marrow transplant.

On this clone: The observed sequence ends 3 residues before the CDR3 terminus, with the missing tail filled in from the germline J gene. The chain couples TRBV18 to TRBJ2-7, with D uncertain. The CDR3 runs to 15 residues. With 4 bases removed from V and 5 bases from J, the gap between germline ends came to 18 bases. Germline V lookup: CDR1 KGHSH, CDR2 LQKENI. This CDR3 reads CASSLTALGFNEQYF. CDR3 DNA (partial): TGTGCCAGCTCACTAACAGCCCTGGGCTTTAACGAG.

Regarding this clone: The read comes to an end 3 residues before the CDR3 does, leaving the germline J gene to fill in the end. The chain employs TRBV10-3 and TRBJ2-2; 10 bases agree with TRBD1. V was pared by 5 bases and J by 3 bases, with 6 bases of the junction left unmatched. This CDR3 comprises 16 residues. CDR1 is ENHRY, CDR2 SYGVKD, per germline. The sequenced CDR3 bases are TGTGCCATCAGTAAAGGGACAGGGGAGGACACCGGGGAG. Translating gives CAISKGTGEDTGE. The CDR3 in its entirety is CAISKGTGEDTGELFF.

The CDR3 reads CASSYPTEHPEAFF. The sequenced CDR3 bases are TGTGCCAGCAGCTACCCGACAGAGCACCCTGAA. The rearrangement uses TRBV7-6 and TRBJ1-1; weak D call: TRBD1 (5 bases). From the germline J gene comes the end of the CDR3, since the read stops 3 residues before it. V dropped 4 bases and J dropped 6 bases, with 15 bases sitting between them. CDR3 length equals 14 residues. Germline-derived CDR1 and CDR2 are SGHVS and FNYEAQ. Variable domain in full (rest from reference TRBV7-6 and TRBJ1-1): GAGVSQSPRYKVTKRGQDVALRCDPISGHVSLYWYRQALGQGPEFLTYFNYEAQQDKSGLPNDRFSAERPEGSISTLTIQRTEQRDSAMYRCASSYPTEHPEAFFGQGTRLTVV.

Worth noting for this clone: The read is 3 residues too short to cover the CDR3 end, so that end is filled in from the germline J gene. The chain recombines TRBV30 with TRBJ1-2; possible D gene TRBD1, 5 bases. CDR3 size: 15 residues. Looked up from germline, CDR1 is GTSNPN and CDR2 is SVGIG (reference sequence). V was shortened by 4 bases and J by 5 bases, with 20 bases between the two germline ends. CDR3 sequence: CAWKKAFDSFYGYTF. The part of the CDR3 DNA that was read is TGTGCCTGGAAAAAAGCCTTTGACAGTTTTTATGGC.

Points on this clone: The CDR3 is cut off 3 residues early in the read; its end comes from the germline J gene. The chain has TRBV5-6 and TRBJ2-1; no definite D call. Trimming cost V 3 bases and J 6 bases, with 4 bases left between them. Germline CDR1 SGHDT, CDR2 YYEEEE. This CDR3 has 11 residues. CDR3 residues: CASSSFNEQFF. CDR3 DNA, as far as it was read: TGTGCCAGCAGCTCTTTCAATGAG.

Turning to this clone: Read data end 3 residues before the CDR3 end; the end is taken from the germline J gene. V is TRBV5-1 and J is TRBJ2-3, with 7 bases aligning to TRBD2. CDR3 length: 14 residues. J was trimmed by 5 bases and V by 2 bases; bases with no gene match: 5. Germline V lookup: CDR1 SGHRS, CDR2 YFSETQ. The CDR3 protein is CASSLYAGVDTQYF. The CDR3 bases that were read are TGCGCCAGCAGCTTATATGCGGGAGTAGATACG.

A word on this clone: The read comes to an end 3 residues before the CDR3 does, leaving the germline J gene to fill in the end. J is TRBJ2-1 and V is TRBV20-1, with D possibly being TRBD1 (6 bases). This CDR3 region has 17 residues. Germline V gene sequence: CDR1 DFQATT, CDR2 SNEGSKA (reference sequence). V lost 0 bases to trimming and J lost 0 bases, with 15 bases between them. The part of the CDR3 DNA that was read is TGCAGTGCTAGAGATCCCAGGGGACGGAACTCCTACAATGAG. Translation gives CSARDPRGRNSYNE. The full CDR3 sequence reads CSARDPRGRNSYNEQFF.

As for this clone: The observed sequence ends 3 residues before the CDR3 terminus, with the missing tail filled in from the germline J gene. The chain carries TRBV7-9 and TRBJ1-6; TRBD1 agrees at 7 bases. In germline, CDR1 is SEHNR, CDR2 FQNEAQ (reference sequence). This CDR3 is built from 14 residues. Trimming at V came to 5 bases and at J to 6 bases, leaving 4 bases not matched to a gene. Partial CDR3 DNA: TGTGCCAGCAGCCGGGACAGCTTTAATTCACCC. Protein: CASSRDSFNSP. The entire CDR3 protein is CASSRDSFNSPLHF.

Concerning this clone itself: The missing CDR3 end, 3 residues past where the read stops, is filled in from the germline J gene. The V call is TRBV10-1, the J call TRBJ2-1; 9 nucleotides agree with TRBD2. The CDR3 is made up of 16 amino acids. With 0 bases clipped from V and 7 bases from J, the junction kept 7 bases outside the gene matches. Germline loops: CDR1 WNHNN, CDR2 SYGVQD (reference sequence). The part of the CDR3 DNA that was read is TGCGCCAGCAGTGAGTCGTCTAGCGGGAACTGGAATGAG. Translating it yields CASSESSSGNWNE. The complete CDR3 reads CASSESSSGNWNEQFF.

Concerning this clone: The read terminates 3 residues before the CDR3 end, so the remaining end is supplied by the germline J gene. The chain combines TRBV29-1 with TRBJ1-1; the D is unclear. V lost 2 bases and J lost 0, with 7 bases in between. In germline, CDR1 is SQVTM, CDR2 ANQGSEA. The CDR3 covers 13 residues. The DNA read from the CDR3 is TGCAGCGTTGAAAGGGCGATGAACACTGAA. Protein sequence: CSVERAMNTE. In full, the CDR3 is CSVERAMNTEAFF.

The CDR3 region is CSAQTSGRSYNEQFF. The DNA read from the CDR3 is TGCAGTGCCCAGACTAGCGGGCGCTCCTACAATGAG. The chain is built from TRBV20-1 and TRBJ2-1; 10 nucleotides align to TRBD2. The CDR3 end falls 3 residues outside the read, so it is completed with the germline J gene. CDR1 and CDR2 (germline): DFQATT, SNEGSKA (reference sequence). The CDR3 runs to 15 residues. With 6 bases clipped from V and 0 bases from J, the junction kept 5 bases outside the gene matches.

About this clone: The read is 3 residues too short to cover the CDR3 end, so that end is filled in from the germline J gene. The chain recombines TRBV20-1 with TRBJ1-1, with unresolved D. V lost 3 bases, J lost 3 bases, and 17 bases lay in between. Germline CDR1 is DFQATT and CDR2 is SNEGSKA (reference sequence). This CDR3 region has 15 residues. This CDR3 is CSASQASSGDTEAFF. The DNA read from the CDR3 is TGCAGTGCTAGTCAGGCTTCATCTGGCGACACTGAA.

Points on this clone: The DNA ends 3 residues before the CDR3 does, and the rest of the CDR3 is filled in from the germline J gene. This chain joins TRBV18 and TRBJ2-7, with TRBD2 matching over 7 bases. J lost 2 bases, V lost 6 bases, and 10 bases had no gene match. Germline V lookup: CDR1 KGHSH, CDR2 LQKENI. The CDR3 contains 15 residues. CDR3 DNA (partial): TGTGCCAGCTCTTTCGGTGGGGCGGGGGCCTACGAG. Protein product: CASSFGGAGAYE. The CDR3 in full is CASSFGGAGAYEQYF. Full variable domain (rest looked up from reference TRBV18 and TRBJ2-7): NAGVMQNPRHLVRRRGQEARLRCSPMKGHSHVYWYRQLPEEGLKFMVYLQKENIIDESGMPKERFSAEFPKEGPSILRIQQVVRGDSAAYFCASSFGGAGAYEQYFGPGTRLTVT.

Worth noting for this clone: With the read ending 3 residues before the CDR3 end, the germline J gene is used to fill in that end. This rearrangement joins TRBV7-9 to TRBJ2-1, with TRBD1 matching over 9 bases. The CDR3 runs 15 residues. The J segment lost 8 bases and the V segment lost 5 bases, leaving 10 bases of the junction unmatched. Germline-derived CDR1 and CDR2 are SEHNR and FQNEAQ (reference sequence). Partial CDR3 DNA: TGTGCCAGCAGCAAACAGACAGGGGGGATTTATGAG. This encodes CASSKQTGGIYE. The whole CDR3 sequence is CASSKQTGGIYEQFF.

Turning to this clone: Sequencing ends 3 residues short of the CDR3 end; the germline J gene provides the rest. The gene calls are TRBV30 and TRBJ2-1; 13 nucleotides match TRBD2. This CDR3 spans 15 amino acids. With 7 bases clipped from V and 8 bases from J, the junction kept 11 bases outside the gene matches. Germline CDR1 and CDR2: GTSNPN and SVGIG (reference sequence). The sequenced part of the CDR3 DNA is TGTGCCTCGTCTGCCGGGACTAGCGGGATCTATGAG. Its protein product is CASSAGTSGIYE. The entire CDR3 is CASSAGTSGIYEQFF.

About this clone: From the germline J gene comes the end of the CDR3, since the read stops 3 residues before it. V and J are TRBV20-1 and TRBJ1-6, with 9 bases lining up with TRBD1. Per germline, CDR1 DFQATT and CDR2 SNEGSKA (reference sequence). This CDR3 comprises 15 residues. Trimming at V came to 1 base and at J to 10 bases, leaving 8 bases not matched to a gene. The sequenced part of the CDR3 DNA is TGCAGTGCTAGAGGCCCACAGGGGGCGCAGTCACCC. It translates to CSARGPQGAQSP. From start to end, the CDR3 is CSARGPQGAQSPLHF.

With regard to this clone: The read terminates 3 residues before the CDR3 end, so the remaining end is supplied by the germline J gene. The chain employs TRBV20-1 and TRBJ2-1; 12 bases fit TRBD1. The germline V gene has CDR1 DFQATT and CDR2 SNEGSKA (reference sequence). This CDR3 has 19 residues. J was trimmed by 0 bases and V by 0 bases; bases with no gene match: 9. The part of the CDR3 DNA that was read is TGCAGTGCTAGAGATCGGGGGAAGGGACAGGGGGCCTCCTACAATGAG. Its protein product is CSARDRGKGQGASYNE. In full, the CDR3 reads CSARDRGKGQGASYNEQFF.

On this clone itself: Read data end 3 residues before the CDR3 end; the end is taken from the germline J gene. The rearrangement links TRBV20-1 to TRBJ2-5; D ambiguous. Germline V gene data show CDR1 as DFQATT and CDR2 as SNEGSKA (reference sequence). Trimming cost V 2 bases and J 1 base, with 5 bases left between them. The CDR3 is 12 residues long. The CDR3 loop is CSARSIQETQYF. The CDR3 bases that were read are TGCAGTGCTAGAAGCATCCAAGAGACC.

Remarks on this clone: The sequence runs out 3 residues before the end of the CDR3; the remainder is reconstructed from the germline J gene. This rearrangement joins TRBV20-1 to TRBJ2-5; 12 bases map to TRBD2. Germline CDR1 and CDR2: DFQATT and SNEGSKA (reference sequence). The trim removed 5 bases at V and 1 base at J, leaving 5 bases unmatched. The CDR3 has 15 residues. The CDR3 sequence is CSASGLAGIQETQYF. CDR3 DNA, as far as it was read: TGCAGTGCTTCTGGACTAGCGGGAATCCAAGAGACC.

As for this clone: The read ends 3 residues shy of where the CDR3 ends; the end is completed using the germline J gene. The gene calls are TRBV7-9 and TRBJ2-3; D unclear. V was trimmed by 0 bases and J by 4 bases, leaving 8 bases between them. Germline V gene data show CDR1 as SEHNR and CDR2 as FQNEAQ (reference sequence). This CDR3 is built from 14 residues. CDR3 DNA (partial): TGTGCCAGCAGCTTAGCGCAGGCCGCAGATACG. Translation gives CASSLAQAADT. The entire CDR3 sequence reads CASSLAQAADTQYF.

Points on this clone: The read terminates 3 residues before the CDR3 end, so the remaining end is supplied by the germline J gene. This chain connects TRBV7-2 to TRBJ2-2; a possible D gene is TRBD1 (6 bases). V shed 5 bases and J shed 4 bases, with 14 bases lying between them. CDR3 size: 15 residues. CDR1 is SGHTA, CDR2 FQGNSA, per germline. CDR3 DNA (partial): TGTGCCAGCAGCGCCACAGGGTCCGGCACCGGGGAG. Its protein is CASSATGSGTGE. The whole CDR3 sequence reads CASSATGSGTGELFF.

On this clone itself: The read ends 3 residues shy of where the CDR3 ends; the end is completed using the germline J gene. V is TRBV5-1 and J is TRBJ2-1, with TRBD2 identical over 9 bases. The germline V gene has CDR1 SGHRS and CDR2 YFSETQ. The CDR3 runs 14 residues. The J segment lost 7 bases and the V segment lost 2 bases, leaving 4 bases of the junction unmatched. The CDR3 bases that were read are TGCGCCAGCAGCTTTGGACTAGCGTTGAATGAG. Its translation: CASSFGLALNE. The CDR3, in full, reads CASSFGLALNEQFF. Using reference TRBV5-1 and TRBJ2-1 for the parts outside the CDR3, the full variable domain is KAGVTQTPRYLIKTRGQQVTLSCSPISGHRSVSWYQQTPGQGLQFLFEYFSETQRNKGNFPGRFSGRQFSNSRSEMNVSTLELGDSALYLCASSFGLALNEQFFGPGTRLTVL.

Concerning this clone itself: The read comes to an end 3 residues before the CDR3 does, leaving the germline J gene to fill in the end. The chain has TRBV19 and TRBJ1-2; the D is unclear. Trimming removed 6 bases at V and 1 base at J, with 12 bases between. The length of the CDR3 is 14 residues. Germline CDR1 reads LNHDA; CDR2 reads SQIVND (reference sequence). CDR3 region: CASSEQRSNYGYTF. The sequenced CDR3 bases are TGTGCCAGTAGCGAACAGAGAAGTAACTATGGC.

Concerning this clone: The read comes to an end 3 residues before the CDR3 does, leaving the germline J gene to fill in the end. V and J are TRBV7-9 and TRBJ2-3; TRBD2 matches at 8 bases. This CDR3 spans 15 amino acids. The V gene's germline CDR1 is SEHNR and CDR2 FQNEAQ (reference sequence). Trimming cost V 5 bases and J 0 bases; bases outside gene matches: 4. CDR3 in amino acids: CASSHRLASTDTQYF. CDR3 DNA, as far as it was read: TGTGCCAGCAGCCATAGACTAGCGAGCACAGATACG.